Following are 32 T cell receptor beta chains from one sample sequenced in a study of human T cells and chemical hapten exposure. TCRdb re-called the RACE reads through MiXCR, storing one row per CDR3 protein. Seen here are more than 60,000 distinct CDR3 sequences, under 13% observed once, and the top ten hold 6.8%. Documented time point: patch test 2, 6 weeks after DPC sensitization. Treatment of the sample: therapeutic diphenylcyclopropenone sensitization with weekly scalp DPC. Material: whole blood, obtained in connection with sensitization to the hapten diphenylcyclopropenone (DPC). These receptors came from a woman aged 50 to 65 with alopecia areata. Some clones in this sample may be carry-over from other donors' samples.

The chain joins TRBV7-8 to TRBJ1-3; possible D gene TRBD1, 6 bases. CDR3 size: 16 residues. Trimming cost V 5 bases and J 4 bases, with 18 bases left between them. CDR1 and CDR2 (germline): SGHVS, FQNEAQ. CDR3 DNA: TGTGCCAGCAGCCCGATTATGGGGGCAGGGGGAAACACCATATATTTT. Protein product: CASSPIMGAGGNTIYF. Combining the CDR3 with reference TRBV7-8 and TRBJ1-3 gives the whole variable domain GAGVSQSPRYKVAKRGQDVALRCDPISGHVSLFWYQQALGQGPEFLTYFQNEAQLDKSGLPSDRFFAERPEGSVSTLKIQRTQQEDSAVYLCASSPIMGAGGNTIYFGEGSWLTVV.

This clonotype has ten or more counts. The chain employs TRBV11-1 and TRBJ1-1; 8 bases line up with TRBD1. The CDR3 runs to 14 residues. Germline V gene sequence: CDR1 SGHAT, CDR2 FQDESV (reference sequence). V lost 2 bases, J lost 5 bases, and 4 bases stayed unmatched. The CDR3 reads CASSLRQGRTEAFF. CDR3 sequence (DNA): TGTGCCAGCAGCTTACGACAGGGGAGAACTGAAGCTTTCTTT.

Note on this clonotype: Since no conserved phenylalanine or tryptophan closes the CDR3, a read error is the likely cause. The CDR3: CASSVGQTHNSPLHI. In DNA form, the CDR3 reads TGTGCCAGCAGCGTAGGACAGACTCATAATTCACCCCTCCACATT. The chain employs TRBV9 and TRBJ1-6, with a tentative D call TRBD1 (5 bases). The CDR3 sequence is 15 residues long. V shed 0 bases and J shed 5 bases, with 9 bases lying between them. CDR1 SGDLS and CDR2 YYNGEE come from the germline V gene.

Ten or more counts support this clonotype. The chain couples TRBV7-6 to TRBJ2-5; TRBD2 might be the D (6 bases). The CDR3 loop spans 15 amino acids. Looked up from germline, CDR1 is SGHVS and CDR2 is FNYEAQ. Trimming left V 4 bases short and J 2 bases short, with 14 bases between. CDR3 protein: CASSSIGSGQETQYF. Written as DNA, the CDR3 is TGTGCCAGCAGCTCGATCGGTAGCGGACAAGAGACCCAGTACTTC.

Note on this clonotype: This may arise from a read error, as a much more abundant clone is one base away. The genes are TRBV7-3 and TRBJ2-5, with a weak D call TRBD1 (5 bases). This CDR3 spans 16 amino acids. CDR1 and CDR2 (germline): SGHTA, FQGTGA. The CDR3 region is CASSLGIGATQEAQYF. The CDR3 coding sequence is TGTGCCAGCAGCTTAGGTATAGGGGCGACACAAGAGGCCCAGTACTTC.

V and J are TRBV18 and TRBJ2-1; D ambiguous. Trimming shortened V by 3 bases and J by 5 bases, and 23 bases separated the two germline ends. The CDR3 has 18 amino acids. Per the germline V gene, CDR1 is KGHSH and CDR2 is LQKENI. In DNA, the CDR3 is TGTGCCAGCTCACCCGTCCCATTACGGGCCGGAGAGGACAATGAGCAGTTCTTC. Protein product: CASSPVPLRAGEDNEQFF.

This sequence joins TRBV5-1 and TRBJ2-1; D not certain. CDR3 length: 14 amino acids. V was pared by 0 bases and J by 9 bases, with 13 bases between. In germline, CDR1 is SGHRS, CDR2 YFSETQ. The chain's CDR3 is CASSLVEGVGEQFF. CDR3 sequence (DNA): TGCGCCAGCAGCTTGGTGGAAGGAGTGGGTGAGCAGTTCTTC.

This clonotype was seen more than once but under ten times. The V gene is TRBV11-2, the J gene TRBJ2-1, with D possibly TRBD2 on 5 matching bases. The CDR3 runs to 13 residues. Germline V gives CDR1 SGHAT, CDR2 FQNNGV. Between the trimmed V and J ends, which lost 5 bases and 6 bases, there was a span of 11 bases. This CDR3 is CASSGSGLNEQFF. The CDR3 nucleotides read TGTGCCAGCAGCGGGAGCGGCCTCAATGAGCAGTTCTTC.

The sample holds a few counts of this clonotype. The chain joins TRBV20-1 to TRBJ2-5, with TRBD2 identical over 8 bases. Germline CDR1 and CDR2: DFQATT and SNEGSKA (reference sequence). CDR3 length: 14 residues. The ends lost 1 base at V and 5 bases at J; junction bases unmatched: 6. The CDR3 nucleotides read TGCAGTGCTAGAGGAGCGGGAGAAATCGAGACCCAGTACTTC. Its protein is CSARGAGEIETQYF.

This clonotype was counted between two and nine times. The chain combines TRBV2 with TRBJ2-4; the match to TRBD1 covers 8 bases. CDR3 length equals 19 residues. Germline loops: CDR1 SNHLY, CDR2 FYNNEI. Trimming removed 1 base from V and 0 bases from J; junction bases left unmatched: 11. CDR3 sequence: CASSEGQGMLDLAKNIQYF. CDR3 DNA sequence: TGTGCCAGCAGTGAAGGACAGGGGATGTTAGATTTAGCCAAAAACATTCAGTACTTC.

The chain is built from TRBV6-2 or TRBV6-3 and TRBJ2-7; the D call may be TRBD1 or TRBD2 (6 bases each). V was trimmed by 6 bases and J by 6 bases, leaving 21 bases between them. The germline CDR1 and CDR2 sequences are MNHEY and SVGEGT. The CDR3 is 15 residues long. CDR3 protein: CASSQSPPGASEQYF. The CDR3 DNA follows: TGTGCCAGCAGCCAAAGTCCTCCGGGGGCTTCCGAGCAGTACTTC.

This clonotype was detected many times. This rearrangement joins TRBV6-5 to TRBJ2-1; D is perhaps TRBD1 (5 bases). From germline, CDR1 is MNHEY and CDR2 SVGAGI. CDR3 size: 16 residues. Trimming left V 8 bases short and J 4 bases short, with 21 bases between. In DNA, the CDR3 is TGTGCCAGCTCTCGGGCCTTTCAAAAGGGGTACAATGAGCAGTTCTTC. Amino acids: CASSRAFQKGYNEQFF.

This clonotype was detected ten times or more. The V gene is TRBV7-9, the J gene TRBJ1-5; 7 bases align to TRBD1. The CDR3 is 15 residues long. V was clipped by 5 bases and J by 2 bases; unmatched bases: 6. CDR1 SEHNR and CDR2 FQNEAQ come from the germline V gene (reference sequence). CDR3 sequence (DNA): TGTGCCAGCAGCCCTGACAGGGTGGGCAATCAGCCCCAGCATTTT. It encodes CASSPDRVGNQPQHF.

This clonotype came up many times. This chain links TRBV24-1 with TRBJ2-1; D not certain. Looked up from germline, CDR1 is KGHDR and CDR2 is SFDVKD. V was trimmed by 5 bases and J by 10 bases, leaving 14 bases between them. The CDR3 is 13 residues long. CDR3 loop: CATSVEVLGEQFF. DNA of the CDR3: TGTGCCACCAGTGTCGAGGTTTTGGGGGAGCAGTTCTTC.

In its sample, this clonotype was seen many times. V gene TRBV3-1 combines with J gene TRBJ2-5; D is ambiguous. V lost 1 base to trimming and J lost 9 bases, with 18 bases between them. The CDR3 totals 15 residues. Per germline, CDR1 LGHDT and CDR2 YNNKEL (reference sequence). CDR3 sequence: CASSQVVRGRVSQYF. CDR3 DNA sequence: TGTGCCAGCAGCCAAGTCGTCCGAGGTCGGGTCTCCCAGTACTTC.

For the CDR3, the DNA is TGCAGTGCTAGAGGACAGGGGGGCAATGAGCAGTTCTTC. Translation: CSARGQGGNEQFF. The V call is TRBV20-1, the J call TRBJ2-1; 9 positions agree with TRBD1. Per germline, CDR1 DFQATT and CDR2 SNEGSKA (reference sequence). J lost 6 bases, V lost 1 base, and 1 base had no gene match. This CDR3 has 13 residues.

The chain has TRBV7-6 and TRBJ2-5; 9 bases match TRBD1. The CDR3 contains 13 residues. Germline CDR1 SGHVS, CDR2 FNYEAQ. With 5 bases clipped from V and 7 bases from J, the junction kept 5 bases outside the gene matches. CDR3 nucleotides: TGTGCCAGCAGCATGGGACAGGGAGGGACCCAGTACTTC. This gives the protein CASSMGQGGTQYF.

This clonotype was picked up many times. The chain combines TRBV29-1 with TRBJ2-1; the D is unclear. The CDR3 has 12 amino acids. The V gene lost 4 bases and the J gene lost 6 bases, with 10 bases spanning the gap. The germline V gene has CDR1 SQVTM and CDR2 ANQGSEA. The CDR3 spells CSVVGQANEQFF. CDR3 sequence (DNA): TGCAGCGTTGTGGGCCAGGCCAATGAGCAGTTCTTC.

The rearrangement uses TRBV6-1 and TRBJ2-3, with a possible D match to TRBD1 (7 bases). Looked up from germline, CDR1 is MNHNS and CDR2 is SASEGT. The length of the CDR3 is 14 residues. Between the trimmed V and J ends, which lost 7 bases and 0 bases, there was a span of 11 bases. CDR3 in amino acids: CASTQGGSTDTQYF. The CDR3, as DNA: TGTGCCAGCACCCAGGGGGGTAGCACAGATACGCAGTATTTT.

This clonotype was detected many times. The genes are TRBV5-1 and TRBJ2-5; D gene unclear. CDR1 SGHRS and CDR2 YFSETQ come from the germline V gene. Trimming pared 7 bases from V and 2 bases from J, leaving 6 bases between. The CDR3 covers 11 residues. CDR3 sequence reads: CASQEQETQYF. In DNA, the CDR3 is TGCGCCAGCCAGGAACAAGAGACCCAGTACTTC.

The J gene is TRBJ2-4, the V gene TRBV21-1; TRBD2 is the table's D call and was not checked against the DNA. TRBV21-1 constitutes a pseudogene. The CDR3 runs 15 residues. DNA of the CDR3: TGTGCCACCTGGTTAAAGGGCCTAGCCAAAAACATTCAGTACTTC. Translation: CATWLKGLAKNIQYF.

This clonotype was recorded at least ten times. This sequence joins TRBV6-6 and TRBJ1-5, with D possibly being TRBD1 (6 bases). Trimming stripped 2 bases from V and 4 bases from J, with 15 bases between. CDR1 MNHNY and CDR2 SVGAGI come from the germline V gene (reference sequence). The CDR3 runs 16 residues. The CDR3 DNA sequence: TGTGCCAGCAGTTACCATTTGGACAGAAAAAATCAGCCCCAGCATTTT. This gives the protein CASSYHLDRKNQPQHF.

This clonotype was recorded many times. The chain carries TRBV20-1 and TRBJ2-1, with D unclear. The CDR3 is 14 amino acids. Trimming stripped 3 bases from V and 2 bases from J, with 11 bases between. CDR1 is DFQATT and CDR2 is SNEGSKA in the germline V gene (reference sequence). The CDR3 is CSARSRGPYNEQFF. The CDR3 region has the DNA TGCAGTGCTAGGAGCAGAGGACCCTACAATGAGCAGTTCTTC.

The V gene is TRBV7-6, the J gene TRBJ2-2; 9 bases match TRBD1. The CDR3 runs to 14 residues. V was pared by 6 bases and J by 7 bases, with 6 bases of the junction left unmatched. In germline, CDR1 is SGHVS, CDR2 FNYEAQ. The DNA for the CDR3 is TGTGCCAGCAGATCCACAGGGGGCAACGGGGAGCTGTTTTTT. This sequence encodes CASRSTGGNGELFF. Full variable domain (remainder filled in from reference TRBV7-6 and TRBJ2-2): GAGVSQSPRYKVTKRGQDVALRCDPISGHVSLYWYRQALGQGPEFLTYFNYEAQQDKSGLPNDRFSAERPEGSISTLTIQRTEQRDSAMYRCASRSTGGNGELFFGEGSRLTVL.

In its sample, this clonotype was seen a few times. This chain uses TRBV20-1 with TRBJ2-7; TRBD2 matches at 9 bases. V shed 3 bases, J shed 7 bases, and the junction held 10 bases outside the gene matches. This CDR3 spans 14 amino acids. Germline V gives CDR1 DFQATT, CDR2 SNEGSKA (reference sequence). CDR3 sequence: CSASRAGGSREQYF. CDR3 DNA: TGCAGTGCTAGCAGGGCGGGAGGGTCGAGGGAGCAGTACTTC.

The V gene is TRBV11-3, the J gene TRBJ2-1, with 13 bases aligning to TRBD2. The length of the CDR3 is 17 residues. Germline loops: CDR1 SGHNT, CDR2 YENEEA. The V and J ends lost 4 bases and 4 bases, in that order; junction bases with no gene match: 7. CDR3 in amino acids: CASSSRQGLAGYNEQFF. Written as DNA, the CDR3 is TGTGCCAGCAGCTCCCGACAGGGACTAGCGGGGTACAATGAGCAGTTCTTC. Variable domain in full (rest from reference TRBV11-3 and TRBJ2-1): EAGVVQSPRYKIIEKKQPVAFWCNPISGHNTLYWYLQNLGQGPELLIRYENEEAVDDSQLPKDRFSAERLKGVDSTLKIQPAELGDSAVYLCASSSRQGLAGYNEQFFGPGTRLTVL.

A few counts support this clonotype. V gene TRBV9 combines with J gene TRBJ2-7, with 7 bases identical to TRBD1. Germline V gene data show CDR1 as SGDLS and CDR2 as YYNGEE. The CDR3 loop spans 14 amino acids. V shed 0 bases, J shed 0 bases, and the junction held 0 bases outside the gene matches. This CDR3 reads CASSVGDSSYEQYF. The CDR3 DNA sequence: TGTGCCAGCAGCGTAGGGGACAGCTCCTACGAGCAGTACTTC.

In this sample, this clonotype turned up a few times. This chain's CDR3 is CASSERGKEDTQYF. In DNA form, the CDR3 reads TGTGCCAGCAGTGAACGGGGGAAGGAAGATACGCAGTATTTT. V gene TRBV6-1 combines with J gene TRBJ2-3; tentatively, D is TRBD2 (6 bases). CDR1 is MNHNS, CDR2 SASEGT, per germline. V was shortened by 2 bases and J by 5 bases, with 11 bases between the two germline ends. This CDR3 is 14 amino acids long.

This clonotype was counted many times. CDR3 coding DNA: TGTGCCAGCAGTGAAACTCGAGGGCAGAACACTGAAGCTTTCTTT. It encodes CASSETRGQNTEAFF. The gene calls are TRBV2 and TRBJ1-1; D not resolved. Trimming took off 2 bases at V and 1 base at J, with 11 bases between the two ends. This CDR3 is built from 15 residues. Per the germline V gene, CDR1 is SNHLY and CDR2 is FYNNEI.

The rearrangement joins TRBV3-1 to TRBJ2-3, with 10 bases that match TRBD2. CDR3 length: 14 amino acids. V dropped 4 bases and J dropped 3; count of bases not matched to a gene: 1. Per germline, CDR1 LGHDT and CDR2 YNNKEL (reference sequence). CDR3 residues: CASSRSGGTDTQYF. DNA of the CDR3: TGTGCCAGCAGCCGTAGCGGGGGGACAGATACGCAGTATTTT.

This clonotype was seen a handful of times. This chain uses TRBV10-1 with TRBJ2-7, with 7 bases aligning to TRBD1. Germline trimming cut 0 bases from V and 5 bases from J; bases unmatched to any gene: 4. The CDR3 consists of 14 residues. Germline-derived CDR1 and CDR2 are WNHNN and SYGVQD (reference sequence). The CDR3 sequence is CASSESTGIHEQYF. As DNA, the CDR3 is TGCGCCAGCAGTGAGTCGACAGGGATCCACGAGCAGTACTTC.

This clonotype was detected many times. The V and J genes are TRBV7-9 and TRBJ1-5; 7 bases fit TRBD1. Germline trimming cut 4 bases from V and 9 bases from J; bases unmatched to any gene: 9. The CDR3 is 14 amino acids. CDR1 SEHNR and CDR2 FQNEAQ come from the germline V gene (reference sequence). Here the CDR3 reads CASSSDRVVGPQHF. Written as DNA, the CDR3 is TGTGCCAGCAGCTCAGACAGGGTGGTTGGGCCCCAGCATTTT.